The sequence of this TCR beta chain was determined in a study of blood T cell repertoires in COVID-19. Sequencing was performed with immunoSEQ multiplex PCR; in TCRdb, only in-frame clones are kept and a portion is missing. Among 120,000 or so clones listed, about four fifths were seen once. The germline gives CDR1 SGHTA, CDR2 FQGTGA. Trimming removed 5 bases from V and 7 bases from J; junction bases left unmatched: 7. This CDR3 is built from 13 residues. This chain uses TRBV7-3 with TRBJ1-1; 7 bases match TRBD1. This receptor was identified in a man between 70 and 80 years old with acute or convalescent COVID-19. The sample taken for sequencing was peripheral blood. CDR3 nucleotide sequence: TGTGCCAGCAGCATTACAGGGGATGGTGAAGCTTTCTTT. Amino acid sequence: CASSITGDGEAFF.